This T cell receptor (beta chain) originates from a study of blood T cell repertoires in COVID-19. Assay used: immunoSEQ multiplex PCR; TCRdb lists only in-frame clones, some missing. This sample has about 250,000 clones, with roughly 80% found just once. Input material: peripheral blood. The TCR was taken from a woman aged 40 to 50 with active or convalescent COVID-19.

In DNA form, the CDR3 reads TGTGCCACCCCGGCAGGGAGGGCAGATACGCAGTATTTT. It yields the protein CATPAGRADTQYF. This rearrangement joins TRBV2 to TRBJ2-3; 7 bases match TRBD2. The CDR3 consists of 13 residues. V lost 10 bases and J lost 4; bases outside the gene matches: 8. CDR1 and CDR2 from the germline V gene are SNHLY and FYNNEI.